This passage covers 10 T cell receptor beta chains from one sample sequenced in a study of blood T cells in healthy people across ages. Primers used in a second PCR of roughly 6 to 11 cycles were a sample-barcoded 5' primer and a J-beta primer mix. TCRdb reanalysed the 5' RACE reads using MiXCR and keeps one entry per CDR3 protein. The sample lists under 950,000 distinct CDR3 sequences, 20% to 25% seen once, with roughly 22% in the top ten. The specimen sequenced was blood. The receptor source for this set is a man aged 70 or older in good health.

The J gene is TRBJ2-3, the V gene TRBV5-1; 7 bases match TRBD2. Trimming took 0 bases from V and 2 from J; bases not matched to a gene: 12. This CDR3 comprises 18 residues. Per germline, CDR1 SGHRS and CDR2 YFSETQ. The CDR3 protein is CASSLVSGSIMFTDTQYF. CDR3 DNA: TGCGCCAGCAGCTTGGTTAGCGGGTCCATTATGTTCACAGATACGCAGTATTTT.

The chain recombines TRBV14 with TRBJ1-4; perhaps TRBD1 as D (6 bases). V was cut by 6 bases and J by 6 bases, with 17 bases left in between. In germline, CDR1 is SGHDN, CDR2 FVKESK. This CDR3 has 15 amino acids. The CDR3 sequence: CASSRQAGPDEKLFF. CDR3 DNA sequence: TGTGCCAGCAGTCGACAGGCAGGACCGGATGAAAAACTGTTTTTT.

The chain is built from TRBV7-2 and TRBJ2-5; no reliable D call. The germline gives CDR1 SGHTA, CDR2 FQGNSA. Trimming shortened V by 1 base and J by 2 bases, and 11 bases separated the two germline ends. This CDR3 region has 15 residues. The CDR3 DNA follows: TGTGCCAGCAGCTTAGATGCGGACGGACAAGAGACCCAGTACTTC. Translating gives CASSLDADGQETQYF.

This clonotype has only a few counts. V is TRBV14 and J is TRBJ1-1; D is ambiguous. Looked up from germline, CDR1 is SGHDN and CDR2 is FVKESK. The CDR3 spans 14 residues. Trimming removed 0 bases at V and 3 bases at J, with 8 bases between. CDR3 sequence reads: CASSQDRSYTEAFF. CDR3 nucleotide sequence: TGTGCCAGCAGCCAAGACAGGAGCTACACTGAAGCTTTCTTT.

The CDR3 reads CASSYGVGEQYV. CDR3 nucleotide sequence: TGTGCCAGCAGTTATGGGGTCGGCGAGCAGTACGTC. The chain carries TRBV6-6 and TRBJ2-5; no clear D gene. The J call is doubtful: the DNA matches TRBJ2-7 better. The CDR3 is 12 amino acids. CDR1 is MNHNY and CDR2 is SVGAGI in the germline V gene (reference sequence).

This clonotype appeared a few times. The rearrangement joins TRBV5-1 to TRBJ2-7, with unresolved D. The germline V and J ends were trimmed by 4 bases and 7 bases, with 21 bases remaining between them. Per the germline V gene, CDR1 is SGHRS and CDR2 is YFSETQ. This CDR3 is 15 amino acids long. The CDR3 sequence: CASSQPGHKVVEQYV. The CDR3 region has the DNA TGCGCCAGCAGCCAACCGGGCCATAAGGTTGTTGAGCAGTACGTC.

This clonotype turned up a few times. The chain couples TRBV24-1 to TRBJ1-2, with 9 bases identical to TRBD1. The germline gives CDR1 KGHDR, CDR2 SFDVKD. This CDR3 has 15 amino acids. Germline trimming cut 3 bases from V and 4 bases from J; bases unmatched to any gene: 5. The CDR3 protein is CATSDGPTGGYGYTF. The CDR3 DNA reads TGTGCCACCAGTGATGGACCGACAGGGGGCTATGGCTACACCTTC.

This clonotype was recorded a few times. This rearrangement joins TRBV18 to TRBJ1-4; tentatively, D is TRBD1 (5 bases). V was trimmed by 6 bases and J by 4 bases, leaving 18 bases between them. The germline V gene has CDR1 KGHSH and CDR2 LQKENI. This CDR3 has 16 residues. The CDR3 DNA reads TGTGCCAGCTCCCCCGCCAGGACATCCAATAATGAAAAACTGTTTTTT. This gives the protein CASSPARTSNNEKLFF.

The rearrangement uses TRBV12-3 or TRBV12-4 and TRBJ1-5; D perhaps matches TRBD1 (5 bases). The CDR3 spans 15 residues. V was shortened by 1 base and J by 10 bases, with 17 bases between the two germline ends. The CDR3 region is CASSLVGGGVGPQHF. Written as DNA, the CDR3 is TGTGCCAGCAGTTTAGTGGGTGGGGGGGTAGGTCCCCAGCATTTT.

This clonotype has at least ten counts. The CDR3 sequence: CASSPSIATDTQYF. The CDR3 DNA sequence: TGTGCCAGCAGCCCCTCCATTGCCACAGATACGCAGTATTTT. This chain joins TRBV6-2 or TRBV6-3 and TRBJ2-3; no reliable D call. V lost 6 bases, J lost 2 bases, and 12 bases lay in between. The length of the CDR3 is 14 residues. Germline lookup yields CDR1 MNHEY and CDR2 SVGEGT.